This T cell receptor (beta chain) was identified in a study of beta chain features in type 1 diabetes. Overall study findings and caveats: Among all four CD4+ subsets, Type 1 diabetes patients had TCRB CDR3s that were moderately but significantly shorter.

The CDR3 contains 15 residues. V was shortened by 4 bases and J by 0 bases, with 10 bases between the two germline ends. Germline V lookup: CDR1 MNHEY, CDR2 SMNVEV (reference sequence). Reverse transcription of all isolated RNA meant that expressed TCRB transcripts were sequenced. Using immunoSEQ multiplex PCR, the repertoire was profiled, and TCRdb retains in-frame clones only, with some absent. In the table there are 150,000 to 200,000 clones, around 7.8% of which are singletons. Concerning this clone itself: What it binds is not known.

V is TRBV27 and J is TRBJ1-5; D is unclear. The sample taken for sequencing was central memory CD4+ T cells from blood. This clonotype originated in a woman between 40 and 50 years old with type 1 diabetes. DNA for the CDR3: TGTGCCAGCAGTTCGGGCGGGTATAGCAATCAGCCCCAGCATTTT. Its translation: CASSSGGYSNQPQHF.